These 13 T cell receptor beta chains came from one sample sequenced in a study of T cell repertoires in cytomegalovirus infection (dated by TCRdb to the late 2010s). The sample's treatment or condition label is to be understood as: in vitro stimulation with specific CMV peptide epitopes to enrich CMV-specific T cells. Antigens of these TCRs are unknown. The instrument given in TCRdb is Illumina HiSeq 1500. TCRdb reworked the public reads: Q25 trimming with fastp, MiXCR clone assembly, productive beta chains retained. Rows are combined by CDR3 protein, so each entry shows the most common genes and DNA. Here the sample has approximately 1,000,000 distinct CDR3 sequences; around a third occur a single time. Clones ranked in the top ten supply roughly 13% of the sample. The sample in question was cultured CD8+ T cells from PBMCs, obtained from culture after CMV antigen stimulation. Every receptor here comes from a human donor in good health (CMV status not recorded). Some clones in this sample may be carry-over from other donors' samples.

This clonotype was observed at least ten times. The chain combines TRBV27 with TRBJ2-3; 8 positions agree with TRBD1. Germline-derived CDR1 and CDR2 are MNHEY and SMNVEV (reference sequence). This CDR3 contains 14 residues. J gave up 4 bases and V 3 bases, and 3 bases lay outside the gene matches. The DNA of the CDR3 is TGTGCCAGCAGTTTGGACAGGGTGGCAGATACGCAGTATTTT. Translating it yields CASSLDRVADTQYF.

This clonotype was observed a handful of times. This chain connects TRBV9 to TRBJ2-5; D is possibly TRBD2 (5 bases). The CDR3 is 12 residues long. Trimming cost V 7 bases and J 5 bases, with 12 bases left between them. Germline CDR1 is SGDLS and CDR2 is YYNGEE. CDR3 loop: CASRGVGETQYF. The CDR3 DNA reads TGTGCCAGCCGGGGAGTGGGGGAGACCCAGTACTTC.

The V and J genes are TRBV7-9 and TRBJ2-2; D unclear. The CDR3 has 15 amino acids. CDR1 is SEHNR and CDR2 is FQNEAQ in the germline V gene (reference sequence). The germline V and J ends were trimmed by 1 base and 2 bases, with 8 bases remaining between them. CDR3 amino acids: CASSLEDPNTGELFF. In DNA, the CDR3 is TGTGCCAGCAGCTTAGAAGACCCAAACACCGGGGAGCTGTTTTTT.

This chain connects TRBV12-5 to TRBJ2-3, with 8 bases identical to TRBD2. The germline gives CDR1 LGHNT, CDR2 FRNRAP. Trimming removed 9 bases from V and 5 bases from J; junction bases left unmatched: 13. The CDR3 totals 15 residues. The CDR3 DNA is TGTGCTAGCCGGACTAGCTCAGAGGAGGGAGATACGCAGTATTTT. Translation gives CASRTSSEEGDTQYF.

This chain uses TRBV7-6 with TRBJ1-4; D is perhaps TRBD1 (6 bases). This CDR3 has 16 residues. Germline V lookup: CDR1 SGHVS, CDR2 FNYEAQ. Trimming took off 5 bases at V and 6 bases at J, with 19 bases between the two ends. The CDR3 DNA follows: TGTGCCAGCAGCCCTACAGAGATTGGGGGCGATGAAAAACTGTTTTTT. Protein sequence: CASSPTEIGGDEKLFF.

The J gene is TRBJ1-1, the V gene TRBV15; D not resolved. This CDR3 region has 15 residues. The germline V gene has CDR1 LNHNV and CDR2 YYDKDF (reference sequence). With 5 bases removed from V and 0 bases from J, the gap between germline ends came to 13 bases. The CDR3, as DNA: TGTGCCACCAGCCTGGGCAGGAGTTTGAACACTGAAGCTTTCTTT. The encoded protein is CATSLGRSLNTEAFF.

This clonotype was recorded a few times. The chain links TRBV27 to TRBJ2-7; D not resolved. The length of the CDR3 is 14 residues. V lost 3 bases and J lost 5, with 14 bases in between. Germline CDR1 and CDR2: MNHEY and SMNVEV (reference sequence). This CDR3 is CASSLGRVWDEQYF. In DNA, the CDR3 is TGTGCCAGCAGTTTGGGCCGAGTTTGGGACGAGCAGTACTTC.

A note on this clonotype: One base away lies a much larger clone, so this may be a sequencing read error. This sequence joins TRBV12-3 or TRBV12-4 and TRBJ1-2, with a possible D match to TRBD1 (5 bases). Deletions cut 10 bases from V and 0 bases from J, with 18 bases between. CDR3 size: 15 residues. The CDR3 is CANSSGPRTNYGYTF. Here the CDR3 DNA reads TGTGCCAACAGCTCGGGACCCCGGACTAACTATGGCTACACCTTC.

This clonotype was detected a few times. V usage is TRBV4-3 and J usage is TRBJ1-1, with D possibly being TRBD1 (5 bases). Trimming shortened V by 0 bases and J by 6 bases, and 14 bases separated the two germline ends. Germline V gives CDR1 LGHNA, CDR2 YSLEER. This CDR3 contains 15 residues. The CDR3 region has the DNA TGCGCCAGCAGCCAAGAAAATTGGGGGTCTCCTGAAGCTTTCTTT. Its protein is CASSQENWGSPEAFF.

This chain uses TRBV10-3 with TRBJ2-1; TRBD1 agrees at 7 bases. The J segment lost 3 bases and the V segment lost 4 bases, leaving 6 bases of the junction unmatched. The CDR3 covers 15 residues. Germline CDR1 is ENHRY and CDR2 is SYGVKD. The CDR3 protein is CAISGGDRVYNEQFF. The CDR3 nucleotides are TGTGCCATCAGTGGGGGAGACAGGGTCTACAATGAGCAGTTCTTC.

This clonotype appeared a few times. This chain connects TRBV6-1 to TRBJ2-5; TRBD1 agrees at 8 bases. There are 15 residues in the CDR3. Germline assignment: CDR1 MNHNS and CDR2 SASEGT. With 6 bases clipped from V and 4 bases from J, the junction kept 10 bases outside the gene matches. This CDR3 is CASRGDRPPRETQYF. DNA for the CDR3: TGTGCCAGCAGGGGGGACAGGCCCCCGAGAGAGACCCAGTACTTC.

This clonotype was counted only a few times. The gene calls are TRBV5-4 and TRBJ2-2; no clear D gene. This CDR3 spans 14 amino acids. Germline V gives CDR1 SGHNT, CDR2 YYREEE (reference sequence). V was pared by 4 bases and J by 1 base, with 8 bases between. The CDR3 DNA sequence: TGTGCCAGCAGCCCTCCCGTGAACACCGGGGAGCTGTTTTTT. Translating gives CASSPPVNTGELFF.

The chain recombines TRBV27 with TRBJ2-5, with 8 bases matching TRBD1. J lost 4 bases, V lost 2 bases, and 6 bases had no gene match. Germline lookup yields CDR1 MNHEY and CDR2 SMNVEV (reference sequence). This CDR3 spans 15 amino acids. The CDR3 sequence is CASSLRAGGVETQYF. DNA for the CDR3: TGTGCCAGCAGTTTAAGGGCAGGGGGCGTAGAGACCCAGTACTTC.